The rows below give T cell receptor beta chains drawn from one sample of a study of control samples from healthy donors and cancer patients. TCRdb's table, derived via immunoSEQ multiplex PCR, lists solely in-frame clones and lacks some. The table shows 150,000 to 200,000 clones, with 91% occurring only once. The sequencing input was blood. The receptors stem from a woman between 40 and 55 years old in good health. Both conserved end residues are part of each CDR3. A D gene is named only where the DNA matches it firmly. Rows may omit the clone size; those that give it use once, few, many or a size class.

TRBJ2-7 | NA | once | TRBV18 | TGTGCCAGCTCACCACCCGAGGGGAGCGAGCAGTACTTC | CASSPPEGSEQYF
TRBJ2-1 | TRBD2 | once | TRBV6-6 | TGTGCCATGGCTAGCGGGGGAAACAATGAGCAGTTCTTC | CAMASGGNNEQFF
TRBJ2-7 | TRBD2 | NA | TRBV5-4 | TGTGCCAGCAGTTTGGGACTAGCGGGATCCTACGAGCAGTACTTC | CASSLGLAGSYEQYF
TRBJ2-1 | NA | NA | TRBV7-9 | TGTGCCAGCAGCTCTACAGCCCTCGAGCAGTTCTTC | CASSSTALEQFF
TRBJ2-1 | TRBD2 | NA | TRBV13 | TGTGCCAGCAGCTTAGCAGCGGGGGGGTACAATGAGCAGTTCTTC | CASSLAAGGYNEQFF
TRBJ1-4 | NA | once | TRBV5-5 | TGTGCCAGCAGCTTGGGGGACGTTGGAGGCGGAGGAAAACTGTTTTTT | CASSLGDVGGGGKLFF
TRBJ2-7 | TRBD1 | NA | TRBV27 | TGTGCCAGCAGTACCAGGACAGGGGGCCCGTGGTACTTC | CASSTRTGGPWYF
TRBJ1-2 | NA | NA | TRBV10-3 | TGTGCCATCAGGGCCACGAGCCCTTATGGCTACACCTTC | CAIRATSPYGYTF
TRBJ1-5 | NA | NA | TRBV7-2 | TGTGCCAGCAGCTTTGGGTGGGGAATGGATCAGCCCCAGCATTTT | CASSFGWGMDQPQHF
TRBJ2-2 | NA | NA | TRBV9 | TGTGCCAGCAGCGCCCCCCCCTGGGGGAACACCGGGGAGCTGTTTTTT | CASSAPPWGNTGELFF
TRBJ2-7 | NA | NA | TRBV5-6 | TGTGCCAGCAGCTTAGATAAGGGGACCTACGAGCAGTACTTC | CASSLDKGTYEQYF
TRBJ2-5 | NA | NA | TRBV11-3 | TGTGCCATCCATCAGAACCAAGAGACCCAGTACTTC | CAIHQNQETQYF
TRBJ1-6 | TRBD1 | NA | TRBV9 | TGTGCCAGCAGCGTGGGACAGGGGCGTACCTATAATTCACCCCTCCACTTT | CASSVGQGRTYNSPLHF
TRBJ2-5 | TRBD2 | NA | TRBV4-1 | TGCGCCAGCAGCCCCCAAGCGGGGGGGCGAGAGACCCAGTACTTC | CASSPQAGGRETQYF
TRBJ1-2 | TRBD1 | NA | TRBV5-1 | TGCGCCAGCAGCGAGACAGGGGGCGGCTATGGCTACACCTTC | CASSETGGGYGYTF
TRBJ1-2 | NA | NA | TRBV19 | TGTGCCAGTAGTTTCGGGACGAATATTATCTATGGCTACACCTTC | CASSFGTNIIYGYTF
TRBJ2-2 | NA | NA | TRBV10-3 | TGTGCCATCAGCGACGGGAACACCGGGGAGCTGTTTTTT | CAISDGNTGELFF
TRBJ1-1 | NA | once | TRBV6-5 | TGTGCCAGCAGTTACTCGATTATAGTTGGGGTTCTGACTTTCTTT | CASSYSIIVGVLTFF
TRBJ1-2 | NA | NA | TRBV29-1 | TGCAGCGTTGAAGAAGGGGTCCGGGATGGCTACACCTTC | CSVEEGVRDGYTF
TRBJ2-7 | TRBD1 | once | TRBV12-3/TRBV12-4 | TGTGCCAGCAGTGGACAGGGGGCCTACGAGCAGTACTTC | CASSGQGAYEQYF
TRBJ2-7 | TRBD2 | NA | TRBV3-1/TRBV3-2 | TGTGCCAGCAGCCCCAGAGGACTAGCCTACGAGCAGTACTTC | CASSPRGLAYEQYF
TRBJ1-5 | NA | NA | TRBV4-1 | TGCGCCAGCAGCCCCCTGGGGGACAAGCCCCAGCATTTT | CASSPLGDKPQHF
TRBJ1-5 | NA | NA | TRBV19 | TGTGCCAGTAGTATAGGAGGAGGGCAGCCCCAGCATTTT | CASSIGGGQPQHF
TRBJ2-1 | NA | NA | TRBV5-5 | TGTGCCAGCAGCCTCGGGACTGGCATTGGTGAGCAGTTCTTC | CASSLGTGIGEQFF
TRBJ2-1 | NA | NA | TRBV9 | TGTGCCAGCAGCGTATTGATAAAGAGGGGACCTCAGTTCTTC | CASSVLIKRGPQFF
TRBJ1-2 | NA | NA | TRBV25-1 | TGTGCCAGCAGAGAACGGGGCTATGGCTACACCTTC | CASRERGYGYTF
TRBJ2-7 | NA | NA | TRBV2 | TGTGCCAGCACAAGGACGCCCTACGAGCAGTACTTC | CASTRTPYEQYF
TRBJ2-1 | TRBD2 | NA | TRBV5-1 | TGCGCCAGTAGAACTAGCGGGGGTGACAATGAGCAGTTCTTC | CASRTSGGDNEQFF
TRBJ1-5 | TRBD1 | NA | TRBV4-1 | TGCGCCAGCAGCCAAGTAGACAGGGTCAATCAGCCCCAGCATTTT | CASSQVDRVNQPQHF
TRBJ1-6 | NA | NA | TRBV9 | TGTGCCAGCAGCGTCGAGGGGGGGGCAAGTTCACCCCTCCACTTT | CASSVEGGASSPLHF
TRBJ1-6 | NA | many | TRBV7-9 | TGTGCCAGCAGCTTAGAAAATGGTGGGGCCCTCCACTTT | CASSLENGGALHF
TRBJ1-6 | NA | few | TRBV7-9 | TGTGCCAGCAGCTTAGCTCCTCCGGGCGCCTATAATTCACCCCTCCACTTT | CASSLAPPGAYNSPLHF
TRBJ1-5 | NA | NA | TRBV27 | TGTGCCAGCAGTTTTTGGGGACAGCCCCAGCATTTT | CASSFWGQPQHF
TRBJ2-3 | TRBD2 | NA | TRBV6-5 | TGTGCCAGCAGGGGACTAGCGGGGGTCACAGATACGCAGTATTTT | CASRGLAGVTDTQYF
TRBJ2-1 | NA | NA | TRBV11-3 | TGTGCCAGCAGCTTAGTGGCTAGCGCTGTGCAGTTCTTC | CASSLVASAVQFF
TRBJ2-1 | NA | NA | TRBV7-9 | TGTGCCAGCAGCCGGGGCGGTGGCTCCTACAATGAGCAGTTCTTC | CASSRGGGSYNEQFF
TRBJ2-3 | TRBD2 | NA | TRBV6-6 | TGTGCCAGCTTTAGCGGGGGCGCAGATACGCAGTATTTT | CASFSGGADTQYF
TRBJ1-4 | NA | NA | TRBV25-1 | TGTGCCAGCGGTCCGGGACGGGCCCTTAATGAAAAACTGTTTTTT | CASGPGRALNEKLFF
TRBJ1-1 | NA | NA | TRBV3-1/TRBV3-2 | TGTGCCAGCAGCCCTCGCCCTATGGACACTGAAGCTTTCTTT | CASSPRPMDTEAFF
TRBJ1-3 | NA | NA | TRBV30 | TGTGCCTGGAGTGTAGACATCTCTGGAAACACCATATATTTT | CAWSVDISGNTIYF
TRBJ1-5 | TRBD1 | NA | TRBV29-1 | TGCAGCGTTGACCCCGACAGGGGGCTGGATCAGCCCCAGCATTTT | CSVDPDRGLDQPQHF
TRBJ2-1 | NA | NA | TRBV13 | TGTGCCAGCAGCTTAGATGGGGTTGATGAGCAGTTCTTC | CASSLDGVDEQFF